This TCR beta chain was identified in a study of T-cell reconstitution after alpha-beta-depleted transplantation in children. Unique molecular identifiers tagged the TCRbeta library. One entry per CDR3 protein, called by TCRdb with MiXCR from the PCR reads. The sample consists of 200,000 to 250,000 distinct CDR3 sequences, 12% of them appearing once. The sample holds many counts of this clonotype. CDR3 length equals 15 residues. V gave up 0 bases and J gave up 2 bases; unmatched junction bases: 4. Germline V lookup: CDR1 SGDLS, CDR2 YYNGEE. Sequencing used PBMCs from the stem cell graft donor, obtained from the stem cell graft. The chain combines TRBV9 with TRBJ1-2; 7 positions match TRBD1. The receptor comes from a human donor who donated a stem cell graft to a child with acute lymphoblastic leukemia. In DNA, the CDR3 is TGTGCCAGCAGCGTAGGGTGGGGACAGAACTATGGCTACACCTTC. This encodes CASSVGWGQNYGYTF. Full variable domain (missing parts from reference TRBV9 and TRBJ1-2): DSGVTQTPKHLITATGQRVTLRCSPRSGDLSVYWYQQSLDQGLQFLIQYYNGEERAKGNILERFSAQQFPDLHSELNLSSLELGDSALYFCASSVGWGQNYGYTFGSGTRLTVV.